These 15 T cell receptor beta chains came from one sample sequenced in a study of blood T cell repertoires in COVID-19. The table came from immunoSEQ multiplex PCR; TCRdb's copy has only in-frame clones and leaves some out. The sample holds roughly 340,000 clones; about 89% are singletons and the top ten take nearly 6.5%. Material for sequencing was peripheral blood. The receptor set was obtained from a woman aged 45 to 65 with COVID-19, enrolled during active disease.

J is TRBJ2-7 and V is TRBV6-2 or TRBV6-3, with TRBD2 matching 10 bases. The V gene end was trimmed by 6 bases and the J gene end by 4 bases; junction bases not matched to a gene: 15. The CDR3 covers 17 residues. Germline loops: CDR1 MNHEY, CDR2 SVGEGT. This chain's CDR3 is CASSPTRLAGVSYEQYF. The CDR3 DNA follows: TGTGCCAGCAGCCCTACGCGGCTAGCGGGAGTCTCGTACGAGCAGTACTTC.

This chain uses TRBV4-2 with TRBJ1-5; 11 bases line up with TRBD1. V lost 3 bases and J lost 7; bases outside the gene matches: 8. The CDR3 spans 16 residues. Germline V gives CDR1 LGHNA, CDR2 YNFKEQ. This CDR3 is CASSQGPGQGVQPQHF. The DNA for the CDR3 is TGTGCCAGCAGCCAGGGACCGGGACAGGGGGTGCAGCCCCAGCATTTT.

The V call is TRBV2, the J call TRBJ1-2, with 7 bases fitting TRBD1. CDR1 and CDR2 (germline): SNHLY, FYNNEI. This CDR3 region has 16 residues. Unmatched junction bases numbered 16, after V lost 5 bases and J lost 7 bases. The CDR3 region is CASSSGTAGGELGYTF. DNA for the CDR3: TGTGCCAGCAGTTCCGGGACAGCAGGGGGTGAACTTGGCTACACCTTC.

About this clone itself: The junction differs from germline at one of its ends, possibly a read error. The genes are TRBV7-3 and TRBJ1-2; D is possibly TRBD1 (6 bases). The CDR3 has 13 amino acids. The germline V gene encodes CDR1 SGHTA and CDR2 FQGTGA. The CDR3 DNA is TGTGCCAGCAGCCCCCAGGGCCAGGGGACGCTCCGCTTC. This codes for CASSPQGQGTLRF.

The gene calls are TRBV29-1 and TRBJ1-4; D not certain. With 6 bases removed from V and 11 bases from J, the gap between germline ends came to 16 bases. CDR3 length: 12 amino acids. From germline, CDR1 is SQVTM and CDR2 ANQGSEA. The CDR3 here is CSVAVREGKLFF. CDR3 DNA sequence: TGCAGCGTGGCGGTCCGAGAGGGCAAACTGTTTTTT.

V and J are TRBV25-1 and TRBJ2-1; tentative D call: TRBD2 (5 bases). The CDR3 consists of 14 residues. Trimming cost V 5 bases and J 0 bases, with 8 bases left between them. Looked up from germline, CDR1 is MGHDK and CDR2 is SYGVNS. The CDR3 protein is CASSREGSYNEQFF. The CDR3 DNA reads TGTGCCAGCAGTCGTGAGGGCTCCTACAATGAGCAGTTCTTC.

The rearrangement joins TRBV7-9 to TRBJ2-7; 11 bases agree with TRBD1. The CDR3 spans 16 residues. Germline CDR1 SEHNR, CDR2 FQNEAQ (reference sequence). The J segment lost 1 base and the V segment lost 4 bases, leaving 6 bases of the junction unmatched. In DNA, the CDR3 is TGTGCCAGCAGCTACCGGACAGGGGGCCGGTCCTACGAGCAGTACTTC. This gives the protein CASSYRTGGRSYEQYF.

The CDR3, as DNA: TGTGCCAGCAGCTTAGGAGGATCCTACTATAATTCACCCCTCCACTTT. This sequence encodes CASSLGGSYYNSPLHF. This rearrangement joins TRBV7-9 to TRBJ1-6, with D unresolved. Trimming took off 1 base at V and 3 bases at J, with 10 bases between the two ends. This CDR3 region has 16 residues. CDR1 and CDR2 (germline): SEHNR, FQNEAQ (reference sequence).

CDR3 in amino acids: CASSQVGTGIPEAFF. CDR3 nucleotide sequence: TGTGCCAGCAGCCAAGTTGGGACAGGTATCCCCGAAGCTTTCTTT. The chain uses TRBV4-2 and TRBJ1-1, with TRBD1 matching 8 bases. CDR1 is LGHNA, CDR2 YNFKEQ, per germline. This CDR3 spans 15 amino acids. With V trimmed by 1 base and J by 8 bases, 9 bases remained unmatched.

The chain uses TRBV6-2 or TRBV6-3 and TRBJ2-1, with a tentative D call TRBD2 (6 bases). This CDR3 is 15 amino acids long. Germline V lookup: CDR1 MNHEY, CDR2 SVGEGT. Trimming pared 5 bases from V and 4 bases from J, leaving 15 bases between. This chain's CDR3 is CASSPGTSTYNEQFF. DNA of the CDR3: TGTGCCAGCAGTCCCGGGACTTCTACATACAATGAGCAGTTCTTC.

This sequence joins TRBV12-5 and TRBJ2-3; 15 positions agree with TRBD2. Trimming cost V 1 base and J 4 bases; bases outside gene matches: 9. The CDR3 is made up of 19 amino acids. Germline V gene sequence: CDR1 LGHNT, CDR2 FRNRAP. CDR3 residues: CASGLGTSGRASSADTQYF. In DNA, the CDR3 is TGTGCTAGTGGTTTGGGGACTAGCGGGAGGGCATCTAGCGCAGATACGCAGTATTTT.

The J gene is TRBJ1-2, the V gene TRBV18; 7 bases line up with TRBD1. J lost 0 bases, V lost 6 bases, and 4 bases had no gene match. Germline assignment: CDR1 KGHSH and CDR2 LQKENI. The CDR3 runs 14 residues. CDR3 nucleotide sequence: TGTGCCAGCTCCTTGGGACAGACTAACTATGGCTACACCTTC. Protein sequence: CASSLGQTNYGYTF.

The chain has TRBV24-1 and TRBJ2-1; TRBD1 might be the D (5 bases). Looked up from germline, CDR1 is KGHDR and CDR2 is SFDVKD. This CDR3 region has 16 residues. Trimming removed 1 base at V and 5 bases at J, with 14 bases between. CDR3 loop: CATSDFKGARDNEQFF. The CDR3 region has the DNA TGTGCCACCAGTGATTTTAAAGGGGCGCGAGACAATGAGCAGTTCTTC.

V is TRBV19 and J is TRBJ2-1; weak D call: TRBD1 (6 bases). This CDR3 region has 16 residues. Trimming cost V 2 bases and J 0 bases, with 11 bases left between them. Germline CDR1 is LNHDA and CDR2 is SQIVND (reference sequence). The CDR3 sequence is CASSISTGSSYNEQFF. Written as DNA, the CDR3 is TGTGCCAGTAGTATAAGCACAGGGAGCTCCTACAATGAGCAGTTCTTC. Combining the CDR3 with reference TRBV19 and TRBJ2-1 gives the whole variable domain DGGITQSPKYLFRKEGQNVTLSCEQNLNHDAMYWYRQDPGQGLRLIYYSQIVNDFQKGDIAEGYSVSREKKESFPLTVTSAQKNPTAFYLCASSISTGSSYNEQFFGPGTRLTVL.

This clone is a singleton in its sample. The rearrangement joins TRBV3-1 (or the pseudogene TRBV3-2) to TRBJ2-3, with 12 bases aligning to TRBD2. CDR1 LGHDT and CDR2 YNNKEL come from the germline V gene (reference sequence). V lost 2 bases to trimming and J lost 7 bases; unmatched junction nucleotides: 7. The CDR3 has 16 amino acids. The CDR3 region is CASSQLAGGSPNTQYF. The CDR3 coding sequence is TGTGCCAGCAGCCAACTAGCGGGAGGGTCCCCGAATACGCAGTATTTT.